These 19 T cell receptor beta chains share one sample of origin, sequenced in a study of OX40 agonist ivuxolimab in advanced cancers. Repertoires were generated with immunoSEQ multiplex PCR, while TCRdb's copy carries only in-frame clones and drops some. The sample carries about 92,000 clones, roughly 90% recorded once. The sequencing used CD4+ or CD8+ T cells sorted from blood, collected in a trial of the OX40 agonist ivuxolimab. The receptors originated from an adult with an advanced solid tumor such as melanoma, head and neck, liver or kidney cancer.

This chain joins TRBV7-2 and TRBJ2-1; D is possibly TRBD2 (6 bases). The length of the CDR3 is 15 residues. Per the germline V gene, CDR1 is SGHTA and CDR2 is FQGNSA. Trimming took 1 base from V and 7 from J, leaving 14 bases between them. CDR3 protein: CASSLERTGRNEQFF. The CDR3 nucleotides are TGTGCCAGCAGCTTAGAAAGGACCGGGAGAAATGAGCAGTTCTTC.

This chain connects TRBV28 to TRBJ2-3, with 8 bases lining up with TRBD2. CDR3 size: 15 residues. Looked up from germline, CDR1 is MDHEN and CDR2 is SYDVKM. V was clipped by 6 bases and J by 5 bases; unmatched bases: 10. CDR3 bases: TGTGCCAGCAGCCCGAGTAGCGGGACTAGAGATACGCAGTATTTT. Translated: CASSPSSGTRDTQYF.

This chain connects TRBV6-1 to TRBJ2-4, with D uncertain. V was trimmed by 2 bases and J by 1 base, leaving 6 bases between them. The length of the CDR3 is 14 residues. The germline V gene encodes CDR1 MNHNS and CDR2 SASEGT. The DNA of the CDR3 is TGTGCCAGCAGTGAATGGGTGGCCAAAAACATTCAGTACTTC. This gives the protein CASSEWVAKNIQYF.

The V gene is TRBV6-5, the J gene TRBJ2-7, with 8 bases identical to TRBD1. V lost 2 bases, J lost 2 bases, and 5 bases stayed unmatched. Germline CDR1 reads MNHEY; CDR2 reads SVGAGI. CDR3 length equals 15 residues. The CDR3 protein is CASSYTDRAAYEQYF. The CDR3 DNA reads TGTGCCAGCAGTTACACGGACAGGGCGGCCTACGAGCAGTACTTC.

The chain recombines TRBV27 with TRBJ2-7, with TRBD2 identical over 10 bases. The CDR3 covers 14 residues. The germline V gene has CDR1 MNHEY and CDR2 SMNVEV (reference sequence). With V trimmed by 8 bases and J by 2 bases, 6 bases remained unmatched. Here the CDR3 reads CASSVAGGPYEQYF. Here the CDR3 DNA reads TGTGCCAGCTCCGTAGCGGGAGGTCCCTACGAGCAGTACTTC.

The rearrangement links TRBV29-1 to TRBJ2-3; D is unclear. The germline V and J ends were trimmed by 2 bases and 3 bases, with 3 bases remaining between them. Germline V gene lookup returns CDR1 SQVTM and CDR2 ANQGSEA. The CDR3 runs to 11 residues. CDR3 coding DNA: TGCAGCGTTGAAATTACAGATACGCAGTATTTT. This codes for CSVEITDTQYF.

V and J are TRBV18 and TRBJ2-7; no clear D gene. Per the germline V gene, CDR1 is KGHSH and CDR2 is LQKENI. The CDR3 has 13 residues. With 3 bases removed from V and 3 bases from J, the gap between germline ends came to 9 bases. The CDR3 protein is CASSPPSVYEQYF. CDR3 nucleotides: TGTGCCAGCTCACCCCCCTCCGTCTACGAGCAGTACTTC.

The chain employs TRBV6-6 and TRBJ1-4; 7 nucleotides line up with TRBD1. CDR3 length: 15 amino acids. Germline trimming cut 5 bases from V and 0 bases from J; bases unmatched to any gene: 3. Germline lookup yields CDR1 MNHNY and CDR2 SVGAGI (reference sequence). In DNA, the CDR3 is TGTGCCAGCAGTACCCAGGGGGCAACTAATGAAAAACTGTTTTTT. Protein: CASSTQGATNEKLFF.

The rearrangement uses TRBV6-4 and TRBJ2-3, with TRBD2 identical over 14 bases. With V trimmed by 4 bases and J by 8 bases, 5 bases remained unmatched. This CDR3 comprises 15 residues. Per germline, CDR1 MRHNA and CDR2 SNTAGT. CDR3 nucleotides: TGTGCCAGCAGTGTCGGGACTAGCGGGAGTCGTACGCAGTATTTT. The encoded protein is CASSVGTSGSRTQYF.

V gene TRBV19 combines with J gene TRBJ1-3; D call uncertain. Germline-derived CDR1 and CDR2 are LNHDA and SQIVND (reference sequence). The CDR3 is made up of 12 amino acids. V was cut by 3 bases and J by 3 bases, with 3 bases left in between. This chain's CDR3 is CASSMDGNTIYF. The CDR3 bases are TGTGCCAGTAGTATGGATGGAAACACCATATATTTT.

The rearrangement links TRBV5-1 to TRBJ2-3; 7 bases fit TRBD1. The CDR3 runs 16 residues. The J segment lost 2 bases and the V segment lost 4 bases, leaving 10 bases of the junction unmatched. Germline loops: CDR1 SGHRS, CDR2 YFSETQ. The CDR3 spells CASSTTTGTSTDTQYF. The CDR3 DNA reads as TGCGCCAGCAGCACAACGACAGGGACCTCCACAGATACGCAGTATTTT.

This chain connects TRBV7-8 to TRBJ2-2; TRBD2 matches at 12 bases. The CDR3 spans 16 residues. The germline CDR1 and CDR2 sequences are SGHVS and FQNEAQ. V shed 7 bases, J shed 0 bases, and the junction held 3 bases outside the gene matches. The CDR3 loop reads CASIRTSGTNTGELFF. In DNA form, the CDR3 reads TGTGCCAGCATCCGGACTAGCGGGACGAACACCGGGGAGCTGTTTTTT.

This clone was seen a few times. This sequence joins TRBV5-1 and TRBJ2-1, with 7 bases matching TRBD2. The CDR3 totals 15 residues. V dropped 0 bases and J dropped 3; count of bases not matched to a gene: 3. The germline V gene has CDR1 SGHRS and CDR2 YFSETQ. This CDR3 reads CASSLDRTSYNEQFF. The CDR3 region has the DNA TGCGCCAGCAGCTTGGACCGGACTAGCTACAATGAGCAGTTCTTC.

The chain combines TRBV10-3 with TRBJ1-2, with 10 nucleotides matching TRBD1. This CDR3 region has 17 residues. Germline V lookup: CDR1 ENHRY, CDR2 SYGVKD. J was trimmed by 6 bases and V by 2 bases; bases with no gene match: 12. CDR3 sequence (DNA): TGTGCCATCAGTGAGCGGGGGACAGGGGTGGTTAAGGATGGCTACACCTTC. Its protein is CAISERGTGVVKDGYTF.

V usage is TRBV6-6 and J usage is TRBJ1-2; TRBD1 might be the D (6 bases). The CDR3 is 14 amino acids. V gave up 5 bases and J gave up 1 base, with 11 bases separating them. The germline V gene encodes CDR1 MNHNY and CDR2 SVGAGI (reference sequence). CDR3 amino acids: CASSPNRVNYGYTF. CDR3 sequence (DNA): TGTGCCAGCAGTCCGAACAGGGTTAACTATGGCTACACCTTC.

The chain is built from TRBV5-5 and TRBJ2-1, with 14 bases identical to TRBD2. After removal of 3 bases from V and 1 base from J, the junction contained 6 bases not matched to a gene. Per germline, CDR1 SGHKS and CDR2 YYEKEE (reference sequence). The CDR3 contains 18 residues. This CDR3 is CASSYTGTSGRSYNEQFF. CDR3 nucleotides: TGTGCCAGCAGCTACACCGGGACTAGCGGGAGATCCTACAATGAGCAGTTCTTC.

The chain has TRBV30 and TRBJ2-1; D tentatively reads TRBD1 or TRBD2 (5 bases each). Germline values: CDR1 GTSNPN, CDR2 SVGIG (reference sequence). V lost 1 base and J lost 9, with 13 bases in between. The CDR3 covers 13 residues. The CDR3 DNA reads as TGTGCCTGGAGTGGGGGACGCACAAGTGAGCAGTTCTTC. As protein: CAWSGGRTSEQFF.

J is TRBJ1-1 and V is TRBV28; tentatively, D is TRBD1 (5 bases). Per the germline V gene, CDR1 is MDHEN and CDR2 is SYDVKM. The CDR3 covers 14 residues. Trimming removed 6 bases from V and 7 bases from J, with 18 bases in between. CDR3 bases: TGTGCCAGCAGAACTCCTAGGGACCGAAATGAAGCTTTCTTT. Translating it yields CASRTPRDRNEAFF.

This clone appeared once. The chain couples TRBV15 to TRBJ2-1; the match to TRBD2 covers 8 bases. Germline V lookup: CDR1 LNHNV, CDR2 YYDKDF (reference sequence). J was trimmed by 0 bases and V by 0 bases; bases with no gene match: 7. The CDR3 is 18 amino acids. The CDR3 DNA sequence: TGTGCCACCAGCAGAGATGTTAGCGGGGCGAGCTCCTACAATGAGCAGTTCTTC. Amino acid sequence: CATSRDVSGASSYNEQFF.